Sequencing of this TCR beta chain was carried out in a study of a mutant IDH1 vaccine in newly diagnosed glioma (dated by TCRdb to the early 2020s). As for the study more broadly: Eight vaccinations were administered to patients in weeks 1, 3, 5, 7, 11, 15, 19 and 23, corresponding to visits V03 through V10. Vaccination started 4-6 weeks after radiotherapy alone, or was given together with temozolomide cycles in the groups whose treatment included chemotherapy. The roughly 30 treated patients were 62.5% male and around 40% female, with a mean age of approximately 38 years. Before enrollment, patients had received standard therapy of radiotherapy alone, temozolomide alone, or radiochemotherapy with temozolomide; most received the combination. Peripheral blood was drawn at six visits: V03 (baseline), V05, V07, V10, V12 and V13. For exploratory analyses, approximately 23 treated patients had longitudinal TCRB deep sequencing done wherever samples were available. The research as a whole found: Selection of PBMC samples for TCRB deep sequencing was based on availability. Vaccine-induced immune responses across multiple MHC alleles were detected in 90% to 95% of patients. No apparent relationship was observed between pseudoprogression and alterations in the top peripheral T cell clonotypes detected by TCRB sequencing. The authors noted that analyses of patient blood samples could not be reproduced because of sample limitations.

Libraries were made using the immunoSEQ multiplex PCR assay. Following the manufacturer's protocol, the hsTCRB Kit was used to amplify rearranged TCR beta chain sequences. An Illumina MiSeq was used to sequence the TCRB libraries. Per the authors' processing: The proprietary platform of the kit vendor was used for demultiplexing, trimming and gene mapping. TCRdb holds this immuneACCESS table with in-frame rearrangements only. Some clones are missing; in checked studies, unresolved V genes explain under half, and the rest has no known cause. V and J calls and clone size are as listed in that table; D and trimming were resolved from the DNA. The sample includes some 64,000 clones, with 75% to 90% observed a single time. The ten largest clones capture around 6.5% of the sample. At the junction V is shortened by 3 bases and J by 4 bases; bases outside the gene matches: 5. CDR1 and CDR2 were assigned from the germline V gene as MNHNS and SASEGT. The CDR3 measures 15 amino acids from cysteine to phenylalanine. Of the read, only the CDR3 DNA is kept; its 45 bases are in frame from base 1.

In light of the paper, this sample's time point label describes: week 11, during vaccination. Each vaccine dose, consisting of 300 ug of a 20-mer mutant IDH1 peptide in Montanide, was administered subcutaneously with topical imiquimod. The donors had newly diagnosed IDH1-mutant astrocytomas of WHO grade 3 or 4 that showed loss of nuclear ATRX. The samples were drawn from NOA16, a multicentre, single-arm, open-label phase I trial in Germany that tested a mutant IDH1 peptide vaccine in humans for the first time. Genomic DNA for TCRB sequencing was extracted from EDTA blood using the DNeasy Blood and Tissue Kit. Worth noting for this clone: This receptor's antigen is unknown. It has no much larger one-base neighbor in the sample; base qualities were not kept.

The rearranged segments are TRBV6-1 and TRBJ2-7; TRBD2 agrees with 11 junctional bases. The TCR was taken from a man aged 50 or older with glioma. The specimen was PBMCs, collected from a glioma patient whose treatment included an IDH1 peptide vaccine. For the CDR3, the sequence is CASSEGTSGRYEQYF. The base sequence is TGTGCCAGCAGTGAGGGGACTAGCGGCAGATACGAGCAGTACTTC.